This T cell receptor (beta chain) is drawn from a study of CD8 T cells in ankylosing spondylitis. Regarding the study as a whole: Clones linked to disease were reported to show significant enrichment in matched ankylosing spondylitis synovial fluid. Reports of some motif variants in reactive arthritis synovial fluid and blood predate this one. Clones that were linked to disease were CD8+ and were relatively rare in peripheral blood. Typical of ankylosing spondylitis blood, it appeared, was a TCR beta motif of eight highly homologous variants.

Quantitative 5'-RACE with molecular barcodes produced the TCR beta libraries. TCRdb passed the 5' RACE reads through MiXCR, listing each CDR3 protein once. The table lists hundreds of thousands of distinct CDR3 sequences, 25% to 30% of them singletons. Worth noting for this clonotype: Antigen specificity is unknown.

The V end was cut by 3 bases, the J end by 1 base, with 18 bases between. The germline gives CDR1 DFQATT, CDR2 SNEGSKA (reference sequence). The CDR3 has 16 amino acids. This sequence was found in a male donor with ankylosing spondylitis. The chain is built from TRBV20-1 and TRBJ1-1; D perhaps matches TRBD1 (5 bases). The sample taken for sequencing was blood, either unsorted or a sorted T cell fraction (not recorded which). CDR3 region: CSASIGEGSANTEAFF. CDR3 bases: TGCAGTGCTAGTATCGGGGAGGGGTCTGCGAACACTGAAGCTTTCTTT.